This T cell receptor beta chain was documented in a study of OX40 agonist ivuxolimab in advanced cancers. Some clones are missing from TCRdb's copy, which holds only in-frame ones; the method was immunoSEQ multiplex PCR. The sample includes over 85,000 clones, around 94% seen only once; the top ten take around 0.25%. The CDR3 contains 15 residues. The germline V and J ends were trimmed by 7 bases and 0 bases, with 13 bases remaining between them. Germline V gene sequence: CDR1 MDHEN, CDR2 SYDVKM. This TCR derives from an adult with an advanced solid tumor such as melanoma, head and neck, liver or kidney cancer. Here the sequenced sample was CD4+ or CD8+ T cells sorted from blood, taken in a trial of the OX40 agonist ivuxolimab. The chain combines TRBV28 with TRBJ1-3; D is uncertain. Written as DNA, the CDR3 is TGTGCCAGCAAAGGACTAGTCTACTCTGGAAACACCATATATTTT. Its translation: CASKGLVYSGNTIYF.